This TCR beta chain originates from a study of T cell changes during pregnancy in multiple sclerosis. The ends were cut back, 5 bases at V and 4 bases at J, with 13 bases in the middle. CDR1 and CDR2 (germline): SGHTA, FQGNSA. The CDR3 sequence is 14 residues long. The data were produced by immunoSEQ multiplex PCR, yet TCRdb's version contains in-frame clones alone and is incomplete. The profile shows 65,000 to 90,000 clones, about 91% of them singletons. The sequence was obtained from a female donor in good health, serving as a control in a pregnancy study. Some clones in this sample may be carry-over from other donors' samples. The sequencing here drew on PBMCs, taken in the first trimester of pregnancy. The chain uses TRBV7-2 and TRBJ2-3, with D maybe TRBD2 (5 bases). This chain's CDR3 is CASSPGAGADTQYF. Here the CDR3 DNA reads TGTGCCAGCAGCCCAGGAGCCGGGGCAGATACGCAGTATTTT.